Reported below is one TCR beta chain. Its antigen is not known. This CDR3 comprises 14 residues. Per germline, CDR1 SGHAT and CDR2 FQNNGV. V lost 5 bases and J 1 base, leaving 11 bases between the germline ends. This specimen belongs to a study of neoadjuvant anti-PD-1 for oral cavity cancer. General study results and limits: Non-responders to neoadjuvant nivolumab had significantly more clonal PBMC T cells than responders.

The protocol was immunoSEQ multiplex PCR, while the TCRdb copy is restricted to in-frame clones and leaves out a portion. The sample lists 72,000 or so clones; around 83% were seen once. Source: PBMCs, taken before nivolumab (anti-PD-1) treatment. This TCR was sampled from a person aged 35 to 85 with oral cavity squamous cell carcinoma. This chain uses TRBV11-2 with TRBJ1-2; D not certain. CDR3 in amino acids: CASSEYRFNYGYTF. CDR3 DNA sequence: TGTGCCAGCAGCGAGTATAGATTTAACTATGGCTACACCTTC.